This TCR beta chain was sequenced in a study of blood T cell repertoires in COVID-19. Only in-frame clones appear in the TCRdb table, and some are missing; sequencing was by immunoSEQ multiplex PCR. There are 300,000 or so clones in the sample; approximately 90% occur only once, and about 2.2% lies in the top ten. This clone was seen a single time. In Seattle, patients joined the study during active infection and were tracked longitudinally. V trimming: 3 bases; J trimming: 1 base; junction bases outside the gene matches: 4. Germline assignment: CDR1 SGHRS and CDR2 YFSETQ. The CDR3 has 15 residues. The receptor was derived from a woman between 25 and 40 years old with COVID-19, enrolled during active disease. The material sequenced was peripheral blood. The chain uses TRBV5-1 and TRBJ2-7, with 10 bases fitting TRBD2. In nucleotides, the CDR3 is TGCGCCAGCAGCTCTTCAGCGGGAGGGTCCTACGAGCAGTACTTC. It specifies CASSSSAGGSYEQYF.